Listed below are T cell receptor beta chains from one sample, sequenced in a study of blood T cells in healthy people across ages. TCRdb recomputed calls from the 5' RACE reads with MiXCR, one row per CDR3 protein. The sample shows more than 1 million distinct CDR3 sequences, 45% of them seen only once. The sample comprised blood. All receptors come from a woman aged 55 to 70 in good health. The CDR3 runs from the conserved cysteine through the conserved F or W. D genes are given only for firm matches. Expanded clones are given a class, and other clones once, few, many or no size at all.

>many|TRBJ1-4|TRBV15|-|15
CATRGSTALNEKLFF
TGTGCCACCAGAGGGTCGACAGCCCTTAATGAAAAACTGTTTTTT
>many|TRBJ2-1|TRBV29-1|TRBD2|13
CSVRPGGPDEQFF
TGCAGCGTCCGCCCGGGAGGGCCCGATGAGCAGTTCTTC
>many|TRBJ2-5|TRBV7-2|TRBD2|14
CASSRQGGRETQYF
TGTGCCAGCAGCCGCCAGGGAGGGAGGGAGACCCAGTACTTC
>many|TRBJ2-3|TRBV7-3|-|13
CASSLQTTDTQYF
TGTGCCAGCAGCTTACAGACCACAGATACGCAGTATTTT
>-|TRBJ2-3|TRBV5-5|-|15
CASSFRSVDRDTQYF
TGTGCCAGCAGCTTCAGGTCCGTCGATAGGGATACGCAGTATTTT
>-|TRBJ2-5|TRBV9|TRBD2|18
CASSSGSGRGTGGETQYF
TGTGCCAGCAGCTCTGGTTCGGGAAGGGGTACGGGGGGAGAGACCCAGTACTTC
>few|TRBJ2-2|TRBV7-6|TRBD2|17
CASSLAYLAANTGELFF
TGTGCCAGCAGCTTAGCGTATCTAGCGGCCAACACCGGGGAGCTGTTTTTT
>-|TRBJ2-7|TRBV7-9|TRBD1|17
CASSLTLGTGVTYEQYF
TGTGCCAGCAGCTTAACGCTTGGGACAGGGGTTACCTACGAGCAGTACTTC
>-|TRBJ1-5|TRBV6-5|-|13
CASSYSRGQPQHF
TGTGCCAGCAGTTACTCAAGGGGTCAGCCCCAGCATTTT
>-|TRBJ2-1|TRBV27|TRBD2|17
CASSPRLAGGNCNEQFF
TGTGCCAGCAGTCCCCGACTAGCGGGAGGGAACTGCAATGAGCAGTTCTTC
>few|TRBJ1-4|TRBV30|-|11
CAWDGDEKLFF
TGTGCCTGGGACGGGGATGAAAAACTGTTTTTT
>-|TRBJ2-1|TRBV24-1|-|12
CATICQGNEQFF
TGTGCCACCATTTGCCAGGGTAATGAGCAGTTCTTC
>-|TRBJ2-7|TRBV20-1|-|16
CSARDGRPSGSYEQYF
TGCAGTGCTAGAGATGGGAGACCATCCGGCTCCTACGAGCAGTACTTC
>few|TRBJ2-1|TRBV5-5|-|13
CASSPPNLNEQFF
TGTGCCAGCAGTCCCCCGAACCTCAATGAGCAGTTCTTC
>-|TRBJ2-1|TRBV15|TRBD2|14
CATSREPAGDEQFF
TGTGCCACCAGCAGAGAGCCAGCGGGAGATGAGCAGTTCTTC
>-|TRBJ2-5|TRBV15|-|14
CATSRRPEGETQYF
TGTGCCACCAGCAGACGACCGGAGGGAGAGACCCAGTACTTC
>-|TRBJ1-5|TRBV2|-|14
CASSPDYSNQPQHF
TGTGCCAGCAGTCCCGACTATAGCAATCAGCCCCAGCATTTT
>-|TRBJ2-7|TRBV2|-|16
CASVGFSTPSSYEQYF
TGTGCCAGCGTGGGGTTCTCTACCCCAAGCTCCTACGAGCAGTACTTC
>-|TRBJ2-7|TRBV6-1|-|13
CASSEQSGYEQYF
TGTGCCAGCAGTGAACAGAGTGGCTACGAGCAGTACTTC
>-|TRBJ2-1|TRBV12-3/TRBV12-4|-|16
CASSLGRGNSYNEQFF
TGTGCCAGCAGTTTAGGCAGAGGAAACTCCTACAATGAGCAGTTCTTC
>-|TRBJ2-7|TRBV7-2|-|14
CASSSDLRSYEQYF
TGTGCCAGCAGCTCAGACCTCCGGTCCTACGAGCAGTACTTC
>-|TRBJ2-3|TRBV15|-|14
CATSRPEIPDTQYF
TGTGCCACCAGCAGGCCTGAGATTCCAGATACGCAGTATTTT
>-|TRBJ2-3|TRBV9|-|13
CASSVRAGNTQYF
TGTGCCAGCAGCGTACGGGCTGGCAATACGCAGTATTTT
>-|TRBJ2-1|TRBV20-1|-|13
CSASERSYNEQFF
TGCAGTGCTAGCGAGCGCTCCTACAATGAGCAGTTCTTC
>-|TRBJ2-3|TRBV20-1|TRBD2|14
CSVPTSGRGDTQYF
TGCAGTGTCCCGACTAGCGGGAGGGGAGATACGCAGTATTTT
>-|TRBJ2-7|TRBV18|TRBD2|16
CASSPSGTSGSYGQYF
TGTGCCAGCTCACCGTCCGGGACTAGCGGATCCTACGGGCAGTACTTC
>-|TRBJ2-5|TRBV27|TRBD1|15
CASSLLPDRAETQYF
TGTGCCAGCAGTTTACTACCCGACAGGGCAGAGACCCAGTACTTC
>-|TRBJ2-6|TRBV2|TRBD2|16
CASNRLAGAGANVLTF
TGTGCCAGCAACCGACTAGCGGGAGCTGGGGCCAACGTCCTGACTTTC
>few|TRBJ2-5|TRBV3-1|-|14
CASSPDLYQETQYF
TGTGCCAGCAGCCCCGACCTCTATCAAGAGACCCAGTACTTC
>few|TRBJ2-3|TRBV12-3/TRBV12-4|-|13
CASRQGGADTQYF
TGTGCCAGCAGGCAGGGCGGGGCAGATACGCAGTATTTT
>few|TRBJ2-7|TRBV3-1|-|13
CASSRDTTGEQYF
TGTGCCAGCAGCCGTGACACCACCGGCGAGCAGTACTTC
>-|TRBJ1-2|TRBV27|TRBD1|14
CASSLWGDRDGYTF
TGTGCCAGCAGTCTCTGGGGGGACAGGGACGGATACACCTTC
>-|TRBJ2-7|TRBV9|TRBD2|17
CASSPTLLAGASYEQYF
TGTGCCAGCAGCCCCACCTTACTAGCGGGGGCCTCCTACGAGCAGTACTTC
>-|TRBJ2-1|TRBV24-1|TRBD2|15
CATSDPAGGVNEQFF
TGTGCCACCAGTGATCCAGCGGGAGGGGTGAATGAGCAGTTCTTC
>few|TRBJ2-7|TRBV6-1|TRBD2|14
CASSQTSTAYEQYF
TGTGCCAGCAGTCAGACTAGCACCGCCTACGAGCAGTACTTC
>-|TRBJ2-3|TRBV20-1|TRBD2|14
CSARGGSATDTQYF
TGCAGTGCTAGGGGAGGGAGTGCGACAGATACGCAGTATTTT
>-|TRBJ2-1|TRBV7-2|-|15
CASSFGPVRTNEQFF
TGTGCCAGCAGCTTTGGGCCCGTCCGAACCAATGAGCAGTTCTTC
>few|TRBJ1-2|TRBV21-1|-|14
CASSKLGRTYGYTF
TGTGCCAGCAGCAAATTGGGCAGAACTTATGGCTACACCTTC
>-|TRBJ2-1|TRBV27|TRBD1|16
CASSPNTGGSYNEQFF
TGTGCCAGCAGTCCAAACACAGGGGGCTCCTACAATGAGCAGTTCTTC
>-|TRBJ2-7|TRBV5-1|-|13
CASSFGNRDEQYF
TGCGCCAGCAGCTTTGGAAACAGGGACGAGCAGTACTTC
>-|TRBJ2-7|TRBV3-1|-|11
CASSSRSEQYF
TGTGCCAGCAGCTCCCGGTCCGAGCAGTACTTC